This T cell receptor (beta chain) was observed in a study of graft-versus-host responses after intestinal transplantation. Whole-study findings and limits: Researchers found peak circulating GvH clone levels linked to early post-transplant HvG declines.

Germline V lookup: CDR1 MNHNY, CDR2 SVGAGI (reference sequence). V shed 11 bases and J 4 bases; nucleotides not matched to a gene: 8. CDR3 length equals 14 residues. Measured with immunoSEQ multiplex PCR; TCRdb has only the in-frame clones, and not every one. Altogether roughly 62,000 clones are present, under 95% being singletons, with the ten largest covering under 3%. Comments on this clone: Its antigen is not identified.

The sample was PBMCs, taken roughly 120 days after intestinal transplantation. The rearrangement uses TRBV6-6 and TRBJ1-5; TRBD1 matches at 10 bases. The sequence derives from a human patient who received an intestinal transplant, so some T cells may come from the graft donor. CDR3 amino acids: CALSGTGENQPQHF. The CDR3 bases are TGTGCCCTATCCGGGACAGGGGAAAATCAGCCCCAGCATTTT.